A selection of T cell receptor beta chains follows, all from one sample in a study of blood T cell repertoires in COVID-19. Profiling relied on immunoSEQ multiplex PCR, and the TCRdb table lists in-frame clones only, not all of them. The table has about 490,000 clones, 80% to 90% seen once. The sample was peripheral blood. All receptors derive from a human donor in a cohort sampled during active COVID-19. CDR3s leave out the opening cysteine and the closing phenylalanine or tryptophan. The order of the fields is CDR3 protein, V gene, clone size. Clone size is shown for a subset of rows, as once, few, many or a class of expanded clone.

ASSPGGTGEQY | TRBV19 | -
ASSLGDRGLSGQPQH | TRBV5-8 | once
ASSLGGETYNEQF | TRBV5-4 | -
ASSRPSLGGETQY | TRBV3-1/TRBV3-2 | -
AWRGLAGTDTQY | TRBV30 | -
ASSPGVGRGNSPLH | TRBV5-1 | -
ASSFGTVAIDGYT | TRBV28 | few
ASESGGGTRNTIY | TRBV28 | -
ASSEAGLADYYEQY | TRBV6-1 | -
ASSRRDQPQH | TRBV28 | -
AWSGPTGFSLPSGNTIY | TRBV30 | -
ASSSGGARVTEAF | TRBV25-1 | -
ASHQTGQGEKLF | TRBV2 | -
ASSHGTADTQY | TRBV7-9 | -
ASGLVGAYQETQY | TRBV12-5 | -
ASRGDRGKITEAF | TRBV19 | medium-sized
SASRGTATNEKLF | TRBV20-1 | -
ASSLVPGDTRNTEAF | TRBV5-6 | -
ASSPRVRGYT | TRBV7-2 | -
AWSSGGDGYT | TRBV30 | -
ASRGQGVPEAF | TRBV19 | -
ASSKAKTGRNTEAF | TRBV21-1 | -
SATRNTEAF | TRBV20-1 | few
ATTQGAGQPQH | TRBV24-1 | -
ASSLTGQGYSADTQY | TRBV7-3 | -
ASSFSGTGGDTQY | TRBV5-1 | -
ASSQWTGANTGELF | TRBV4-3 | -
ASSIVGTGSQPQH | TRBV19 | -
ASSVDPAQPGGGYT | TRBV9 | -
ASSHPGQGNSPLH | TRBV7-6 | few
ATSAPTGSLSSGANVLT | TRBV24-1 | -
ASSLDLGHSYEQY | TRBV11-2 | -
ASTSAGAGANVLT | TRBV28 | -
ASSLASTEAF | TRBV11-2 | -
ASSGGAERETQY | TRBV10-1 | -
AWSGTGRPYGYT | TRBV30 | -
ASSLGVSGRSDTQY | TRBV11-2 | -
ASSLSGGRAF | TRBV7-9 | -
ASSTATSGRADTQY | TRBV5-1 | -
ASSFRGTGHSYEQY | TRBV5-6 | -
ASSFRSGGFQETQY | TRBV11-3 | -
ASSVEPGTSSNEQF | TRBV9 | -
ASSLDRNQPQH | TRBV7-3 | -
ASSLPGQGAKAF | TRBV5-1 | -
ASRRRDSPGNTIY | TRBV28 | once
ASSLTGGRETQY | TRBV5-1 | -
SVEVGQPSYGYT | TRBV29-1 | -
ASSPTAKGGGEQY | TRBV4-3 | -
AWTWSGRAGDTQY | TRBV30 | -
ASSPGSGSTTGELF | TRBV18 | -
AWSDQGSSHGYT | TRBV30 | once
ASSRQNRGSNYGYT | TRBV19 | -
ASSLVGVYLRDTHSNQPQH | TRBV7-8 | -
AIRPGTGDHEQY | TRBV10-3 | -
AWSENREREQF | TRBV30 | -
ASSHRVLYGYT | TRBV2 | -
ASSPGGTSTEAF | TRBV19 | -
ATSGALNPNTGELF | TRBV24-1 | -
ASSQVGAGASLNTDTQY | TRBV4-2 | -
ASSQVVGRLGYNEQF | TRBV4-2 | -